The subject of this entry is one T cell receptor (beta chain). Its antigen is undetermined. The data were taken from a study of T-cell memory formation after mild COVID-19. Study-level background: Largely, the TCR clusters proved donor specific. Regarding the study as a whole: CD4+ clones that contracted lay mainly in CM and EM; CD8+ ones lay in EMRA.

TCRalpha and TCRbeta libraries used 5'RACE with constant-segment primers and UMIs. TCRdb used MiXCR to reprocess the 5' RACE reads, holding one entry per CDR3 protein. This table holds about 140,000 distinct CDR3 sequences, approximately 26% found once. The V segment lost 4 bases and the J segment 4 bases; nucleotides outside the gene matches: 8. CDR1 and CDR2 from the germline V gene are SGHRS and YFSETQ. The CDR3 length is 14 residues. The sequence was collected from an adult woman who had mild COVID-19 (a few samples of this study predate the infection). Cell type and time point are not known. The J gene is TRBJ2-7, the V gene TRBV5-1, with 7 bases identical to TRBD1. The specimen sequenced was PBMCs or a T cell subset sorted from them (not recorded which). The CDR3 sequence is CASSLGTDRYEQYF. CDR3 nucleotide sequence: TGCGCCAGCAGCCTGGGGACAGATAGATACGAGCAGTACTTC.